Below are 25 T cell receptor beta chains sequenced from a single sample in a study of blood T cell repertoires in COVID-19. TCRdb's table, derived via immunoSEQ multiplex PCR, lists solely in-frame clones and lacks some. The sample carries around 200,000 clones, less than 90% recorded once. The sample consisted of peripheral blood. The receptors come from a man aged 35-49 years with active or convalescent COVID-19.

The V gene is TRBV7-9, the J gene TRBJ1-1; 8 bases align to TRBD1. After removal of 5 bases from V and 4 bases from J, the junction contained 6 bases not matched to a gene. Germline V gene data show CDR1 as SEHNR and CDR2 as FQNEAQ (reference sequence). This CDR3 region has 14 residues. The DNA of the CDR3 is TGTGCCAGCAGCCGACAGGGGACGAGCACTGAAGCTTTCTTT. Translating gives CASSRQGTSTEAFF.

The J gene is TRBJ2-5, the V gene TRBV6-2 or TRBV6-3, with D unclear. Per the germline V gene, CDR1 is MNHEY and CDR2 is SVGEGT. The CDR3 is 14 residues long. With 2 bases removed from V and 3 bases from J, the gap between germline ends came to 10 bases. The CDR3 DNA reads as TGTGCCAGCAGTTACACGGGTGGAAAAGAGACCCAGTACTTC. As protein: CASSYTGGKETQYF.

The rearrangement links TRBV10-3 to TRBJ1-4; TRBD1 is a possible D gene (6 bases). Germline V gene data show CDR1 as ENHRY and CDR2 as SYGVKD. Trimming removed 3 bases from V and 6 bases from J, with 11 bases in between. The CDR3 spans 14 residues. The CDR3 is CAISDPGVDEKLFF. The CDR3 DNA follows: TGTGCCATCAGTGATCCAGGGGTGGATGAAAAACTGTTTTTT.

The chain joins TRBV9 to TRBJ2-7; 9 bases are a match to TRBD1. The V gene's germline CDR1 is SGDLS and CDR2 YYNGEE. Trimming took 0 bases from V and 2 from J; bases not matched to a gene: 6. This CDR3 spans 16 amino acids. The DNA for the CDR3 is TGTGCCAGCAGCGTAGAGGGGGACAGGGTCCCCTACGAGCAGTACTTC. Translation gives CASSVEGDRVPYEQYF.

The V gene is TRBV6-4, the J gene TRBJ2-3; D might be TRBD1 (7 bases). This CDR3 has 15 amino acids. Germline-derived CDR1 and CDR2 are MRHNA and SNTAGT. The V end lost 4 bases, the J end lost 4 bases, and 15 bases lay between the germline ends. DNA for the CDR3: TGTGCCAGCAGTGGGAGGGGGCCGGGGGCAGATACGCAGTATTTT. It translates to CASSGRGPGADTQYF.

This clone was detected only once. This sequence joins TRBV27 and TRBJ1-2; 7 positions match TRBD1. Trimming cost V 3 bases and J 8 bases; bases outside gene matches: 18. CDR3 length: 17 residues. Germline-derived CDR1 and CDR2 are MNHEY and SMNVEV (reference sequence). The CDR3 sequence: CASSFLTGRGGGGGYTF. The CDR3 coding sequence is TGTGCCAGCAGTTTCCTGACAGGGAGAGGGGGTGGGGGAGGCTACACCTTC.

The rearrangement joins TRBV3-1 (or the pseudogene TRBV3-2) to TRBJ1-1; no reliable D call. The CDR3 sequence is 16 residues long. The V end was cut by 0 bases, the J end by 3 bases, with 14 bases between. From germline, CDR1 is LGHDT and CDR2 YNNKEL (reference sequence). CDR3 in amino acids: CASSQDLTRTDTEAFF. CDR3 coding DNA: TGTGCCAGCAGCCAAGATCTTACCCGAACGGACACTGAAGCTTTCTTT.

This clone has a single count. This chain joins TRBV19 and TRBJ2-3; 11 bases are shared with TRBD2. Germline V lookup: CDR1 LNHDA, CDR2 SQIVND (reference sequence). This CDR3 spans 16 amino acids. V lost 3 bases and J lost 6; bases outside the gene matches: 8. The CDR3 sequence: CASSIGSGGGRDTQYF. For the CDR3, the DNA is TGTGCCAGTAGTATCGGTAGCGGGGGGGGTAGGGATACGCAGTATTTT.

The V gene is TRBV7-9, the J gene TRBJ2-4; D is possibly TRBD1 (5 bases). CDR3 length: 13 amino acids. Trimming took off 5 bases at V and 9 bases at J, with 14 bases between the two ends. Looked up from germline, CDR1 is SEHNR and CDR2 is FQNEAQ (reference sequence). The CDR3 nucleotides are TGTGCCAGCAGCCCAGATGGGGCCGGCATTCAGTACTTC. This translates into CASSPDGAGIQYF.

This sequence joins TRBV7-8 and TRBJ2-7; D remains ambiguous. The CDR3 is 12 amino acids. Germline-derived CDR1 and CDR2 are SGHVS and FQNEAQ. Trimming took off 5 bases at V and 4 bases at J, with 9 bases between the two ends. CDR3 nucleotide sequence: TGTGCCAGCAGCCGAGAGAGGTACGAGCAGTACTTC. Translating gives CASSRERYEQYF.

The chain recombines TRBV4-1 with TRBJ2-1, with TRBD1 as a possible D gene (6 bases). The CDR3 runs to 16 residues. The germline V and J ends were trimmed by 0 bases and 4 bases, with 13 bases remaining between them. Per germline, CDR1 MGHRA and CDR2 YSYEKL. CDR3 bases: TGCGCCAGCAGCCAAGATAACAGGGTGGGATACAATGAGCAGTTCTTC. Translated, it gives CASSQDNRVGYNEQFF.

V gene TRBV11-3 combines with J gene TRBJ2-3; D ambiguous. The ends were cut back, 4 bases at V and 5 bases at J, with 7 bases in the middle. Germline CDR1 and CDR2: SGHNT and YENEEA. The CDR3 runs to 12 residues. The DNA of the CDR3 is TGTGCCAGCAGCTCTACTAAAGATACGCAGTATTTT. This translates into CASSSTKDTQYF.

The chain links TRBV5-1 to TRBJ1-1; 7 nucleotides match TRBD1. Germline V gene data show CDR1 as SGHRS and CDR2 as YFSETQ. This CDR3 region has 15 residues. V dropped 4 bases and J dropped 3; count of bases not matched to a gene: 9. The CDR3 DNA reads TGCGCCAGCAGCCTCCGACAGGGTAAGGACACTGAAGCTTTCTTT. Amino acids: CASSLRQGKDTEAFF.

J is TRBJ1-2 and V is TRBV10-3; D is undetermined. The CDR3 contains 13 residues. The V gene lost 7 bases and the J gene lost 4 bases, with 13 bases spanning the gap. Germline lookup yields CDR1 ENHRY and CDR2 SYGVKD. The CDR3 nucleotides are TGTGCCATCACCCCGGGTGGGTTCTATGGCTACACCTTC. Protein sequence: CAITPGGFYGYTF.

In nucleotides, the CDR3 is TGTGCCAGCACCACTCCGGGACAGGGCTGGGGTCAGCCCCAGCATTTT. Its protein product is CASTTPGQGWGQPQHF. The chain combines TRBV28 with TRBJ1-5; 9 positions agree with TRBD1. The trim removed 7 bases at V and 6 bases at J, leaving 13 bases unmatched. The CDR3 contains 16 residues. CDR1 is MDHEN, CDR2 SYDVKM, per germline.

This clone was recorded once. The CDR3 sequence is CASSGDGGRNYGYTF. In DNA, the CDR3 is TGTGCCAGTAGCGGGGACGGGGGTCGGAACTATGGCTACACCTTC. The chain joins TRBV19 to TRBJ1-2, with TRBD1 as a possible D gene (5 bases). There are 15 residues in the CDR3. From germline, CDR1 is LNHDA and CDR2 SQIVND (reference sequence). V was cut by 6 bases and J by 2 bases, with 16 bases left in between.

This clone occurred a few times. This sequence joins TRBV10-3 and TRBJ1-5, with TRBD1 identical over 9 bases. Germline assignment: CDR1 ENHRY and CDR2 SYGVKD. CDR3 length equals 14 residues. The junction had 9 bases not matched to a gene; V was cut back by 0 bases and J by 15 bases. The CDR3 DNA follows: TGTGCCATCAGTGAGTCCGCGGGGCCGGGACAGGGGCATTTT. This codes for CAISESAGPGQGHF.

This sequence joins TRBV3-1 (or the pseudogene TRBV3-2) and TRBJ2-2, with 9 bases identical to TRBD2. CDR1 and CDR2 (germline): LGHDT, YNNKEL (reference sequence). This CDR3 contains 16 residues. J gave up 8 bases and V 1 base, and 8 bases lay outside the gene matches. In DNA, the CDR3 is TGTGCCAGCAGCCAAGGAGCGGGAGGCCCCAGGGGGGAGCTGTTTTTT. As protein: CASSQGAGGPRGELFF.

The chain employs TRBV27 and TRBJ1-5, with TRBD1 as a possible D gene (5 bases). The CDR3 has 14 residues. In germline, CDR1 is MNHEY, CDR2 SMNVEV (reference sequence). Trimming shortened V by 2 bases and J by 3 bases, and 8 bases separated the two germline ends. In DNA form, the CDR3 reads TGTGCCAGCAGTTTAGCGGGGCTCAATCAGCCCCAGCATTTT. It translates to CASSLAGLNQPQHF.

The chain has TRBV6-1 and TRBJ2-7, with 7 bases that match TRBD1. The CDR3 is 16 amino acids. Trimming removed 3 bases from V and 0 bases from J; junction bases left unmatched: 8. Germline-derived CDR1 and CDR2 are MNHNS and SASEGT. CDR3 nucleotide sequence: TGTGCCAGCAGTGACGGACCGGGACAGCGCTCCTACGAGCAGTACTTC. Translating gives CASSDGPGQRSYEQYF.

The chain has TRBV19 and TRBJ2-7, with 9 bases matching TRBD2. The CDR3 is 15 residues long. The ends lost 6 bases at V and 0 bases at J; junction bases unmatched: 6. Germline V gives CDR1 LNHDA, CDR2 SQIVND (reference sequence). The CDR3 is CASSPLAGSSYEQYF. In nucleotides, the CDR3 is TGTGCCAGTAGCCCACTAGCGGGTAGCTCCTACGAGCAGTACTTC.

The chain carries TRBV11-2 and TRBJ2-7, with 7 bases that match TRBD1. Germline V gene lookup returns CDR1 SGHAT and CDR2 FQNNGV. This CDR3 has 14 residues. The V segment lost 1 base and the J segment 4 bases; nucleotides outside the gene matches: 4. For the CDR3, the DNA is TGTGCCAGCAGCTTAGTCGGCAGGGGGTACGAGCAGTACTTC. Its translation: CASSLVGRGYEQYF. The whole variable domain, remainder taken from reference TRBV11-2 and TRBJ2-7, is EAGVAQSPRYKIIEKRQSVAFWCNPISGHATLYWYQQILGQGPKLLIQFQNNGVVDDSQLPKDRFSAERLKGVDSTLKIQPAKLEDSAVYLCASSLVGRGYEQYFGPGTRLTVT.

The V call is TRBV11-3, the J call TRBJ2-1; perhaps TRBD2 as D (6 bases). Germline V CDR1 and CDR2: SGHNT, YENEEA. The CDR3 consists of 15 residues. V lost 1 base and J lost 0, with 7 bases in between. The CDR3, as DNA: TGTGCCAGCAGCTTAGGGAGGGGCTCCTACAATGAGCAGTTCTTC. Protein sequence: CASSLGRGSYNEQFF.

The rearrangement joins TRBV5-1 to TRBJ1-1; D is unresolved. CDR3 length: 12 residues. CDR1 SGHRS and CDR2 YFSETQ come from the germline V gene. Trimming took off 2 bases at V and 3 bases at J, with 5 bases between the two ends. The chain's CDR3 is CASSLTDTEAFF. The DNA for the CDR3 is TGCGCCAGCAGCTTAACGGACACTGAAGCTTTCTTT.

The chain employs TRBV7-9 and TRBJ2-2; D gene uncertain. With 1 base removed from V and 4 bases from J, the gap between germline ends came to 7 bases. CDR3 length: 14 amino acids. Germline CDR1 reads SEHNR; CDR2 reads FQNEAQ (reference sequence). The CDR3 loop is CASSLGWATGELFF. The CDR3 DNA reads as TGTGCCAGCAGCTTAGGCTGGGCCACCGGGGAGCTGTTTTTT.